The T cell receptor beta chain under discussion was sequenced for a study of beta chain features in type 1 diabetes. In germline, CDR1 is MGHDK, CDR2 SYGVNS. V was trimmed by 1 base and J by 8 bases, leaving 14 bases between them. The CDR3 is 15 residues long. As for this clone: Its target is not known.

Reverse transcription of all isolated RNA meant that expressed TCRB transcripts were sequenced. The average output of naive, central memory and regulatory T cell samples was about 3.57 million reads. Sequencing used immunoSEQ multiplex PCR; TCRdb keeps in-frame clones, though not all of them. The sample records more than 30,000 clones, 55% to 70% being singletons. Study-wide results and caveats: A pattern of fewer insertions and more deletions at VDJ junctions was seen in type 1 diabetes patients. Across all four CD4+ subsets, people with type 1 diabetes showed modestly shorter TCRB CDR3s.

The TCR originated in a woman aged 30 to 39 in good health. Source material: Tregs from blood. This chain links TRBV25-1 with TRBJ2-2; the D is unclear. The CDR3 nucleotides are TGTGCCAGCAGTGAATTTGGTGTACCAGCGGGGGAGCTGTTTTTT. It codes for CASSEFGVPAGELFF. Variable domain in full (rest from reference TRBV25-1 and TRBJ2-2): EADIYQTPRYLVIGTGKKITLECSQTMGHDKMYWYQQDPGMELHLIHYSYGVNSTEKGDLSSESTVSRIRTEHFPLTLESARPSHTSQYLCASSEFGVPAGELFFGEGSRLTVL.